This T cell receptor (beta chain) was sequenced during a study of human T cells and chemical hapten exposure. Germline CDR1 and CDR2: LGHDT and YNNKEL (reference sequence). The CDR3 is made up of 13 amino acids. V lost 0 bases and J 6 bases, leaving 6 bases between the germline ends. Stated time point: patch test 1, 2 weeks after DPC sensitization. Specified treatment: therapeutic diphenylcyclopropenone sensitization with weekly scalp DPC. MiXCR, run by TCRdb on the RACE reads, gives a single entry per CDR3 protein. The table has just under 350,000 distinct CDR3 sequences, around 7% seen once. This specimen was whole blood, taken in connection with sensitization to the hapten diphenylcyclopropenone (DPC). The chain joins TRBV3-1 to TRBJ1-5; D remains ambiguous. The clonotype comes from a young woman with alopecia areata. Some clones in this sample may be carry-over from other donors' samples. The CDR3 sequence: CASSQDRIQPQHF. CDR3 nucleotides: TGTGCCAGCAGCCAAGATAGAATTCAGCCCCAGCATTTT.